This T cell receptor (beta chain) emerged from a study of blood T cell repertoires in COVID-19. TCRdb's copy holds only in-frame clones and misses some; the assay was immunoSEQ multiplex PCR. The sample includes 300,000 to 400,000 clones, roughly 85% of them seen just once. In terms of age and location, participants ranged from roughly 18 to 90 years and lived in under 30 US areas. Donors were grouped by their self-reported clinical history. CDR1 and CDR2 (germline): SGHVS, FNYEAQ. This CDR3 has 17 amino acids. V lost 3 bases and J lost 7; bases outside the gene matches: 11. Specimen: PBMCs or T cells enriched from blood (not recorded which). The clonotype was recovered from a woman aged 40 to 55 with acute COVID-19. The chain employs TRBV7-6 and TRBJ2-7, with TRBD2 matching over 14 bases. The CDR3 nucleotides read TGTGCCAGCAGCTTGGCCGGGACTAGCGGGAGCCTGGTGGAGCAGTACTTC. It codes for CASSLAGTSGSLVEQYF.